Sequencing of this T cell receptor beta chain was carried out in a study of blood T cell repertoires in COVID-19. Clones were sequenced by immunoSEQ multiplex PCR, and TCRdb holds only the in-frame ones, with some missing. The data show 45,000 to 55,000 clones, roughly 85% seen once. The CDR3 is made up of 15 amino acids. The V end was cut by 0 bases, the J end by 0 bases, with 6 bases between. Germline V gene lookup returns CDR1 SGHRS and CDR2 YFSETQ. Details on this clone: Within the sample, other DNA sequences also encode this same CDR3.

The sample comprised peripheral blood. The source of this sequence is a human donor in a cohort sampled during active COVID-19. This chain links TRBV5-1 with TRBJ2-2; the D gene is possibly TRBD1 (6 bases). As DNA, the CDR3 is TGCGCCAGCAGCTTGGACAGGGCGAACACCGGGGAGCTGTTTTTT. Amino acids: CASSLDRANTGELFF.